The TCR beta chain under discussion was sequenced for a study of T cells in Graves' hyperthyroidism and ophthalmopathy. This CDR3 contains 16 residues. Germline V gene lookup returns CDR1 ENHRY and CDR2 SYGVKD. V dropped 8 bases and J dropped 6 bases, with 25 bases sitting between them. Template material for amplifying TCR beta CDR3 regions consisted of RNA transcripts. TCR CDR3 underwent first-round RT-PCR with the HTBI primer set. One entry per CDR3 protein, called by TCRdb with MiXCR from the multiplex PCR reads. Altogether approximately 640,000 distinct CDR3 sequences are present, 45% being singletons, with the ten largest covering about 7.2%.

Sequencing was done on a sample of peripheral blood or thyroid tissue (not recorded which). The chain recombines TRBV10-3 with TRBJ1-1, with a weak D call TRBD1 (6 bases). The sequence derives from an adult man with Graves' disease, either hyperthyroidism or ophthalmopathy (not recorded which). The CDR3 loop reads CAIGAIGGLTDPEAFF. The CDR3 DNA is TGTGCCATCGGTGCGATCGGGGGCCTCACAGACCCTGAAGCTTTCTTT.